The 28 T cell receptor beta chains given below trace back to one sample, sequenced in a study of cytomegalovirus exposure and HLA in healthy donors (TCRdb year 2017). Receptor amplification or capture employed the immunoSEQ multiplex PCR assay. The multiplex PCR relied on a mix of 60 forward primers for TCR Vbeta segments and 13 reverse primers for TCR Jbeta segments. This is the immuneACCESS table as TCRdb keeps it, with only in-frame sequences that have V and J called. A part of the clones is gone; compared with another copy, unresolved V genes explain less than half, and the rest is unexplained. For this sample the table gives approximately 270,000 clones, of which about four fifths were detected only once. 0.3% of the sample is held by the ten biggest clonotypes. Sequenced input: PBMCs. Receptor source: a girl aged 2 to 10 in good health and CMV-seronegative.

The gene calls are TRBV9 and TRBJ2-7, with D perhaps TRBD2 (6 bases). The germline gives CDR1 SGDLS, CDR2 YYNGEE. The CDR3 runs 13 residues. V lost 0 bases to trimming and J lost 7 bases, with 11 bases between them. CDR3 residues: CASSVDPGREQYF. CDR3 coding DNA: TGTGCCAGCAGCGTAGACCCGGGGAGGGAGCAGTACTTC.

CDR3 nucleotide sequence: TGTGCCAGCAGTGAACTAGGAAGCTCCTACAATGAGCAGTTCTTC. It specifies CASSELGSSYNEQFF. The chain recombines TRBV25-1 with TRBJ2-1; D is ambiguous. This CDR3 comprises 15 residues. Germline CDR1 and CDR2: MGHDK and SYGVNS. The germline V and J ends were trimmed by 2 bases and 0 bases, with 8 bases remaining between them.

Regarding this clone: One end of the junction fails to match germline, which may point to a read error. The chain has TRBV7-9 and TRBJ2-5, with 10 nucleotides matching TRBD1. This CDR3 has 16 residues. CDR1 is SEHNR and CDR2 is FQNEAQ in the germline V gene (reference sequence). The CDR3 nucleotides are TGTTCCAGCAGCTTAGGACAGGGGGGGTACCAAGAGACCCAGTACTTC. Its translation is CSSSLGQGGYQETQYF.

The V and J genes are TRBV5-1 and TRBJ2-1; 7 bases fit TRBD2. CDR1 is SGHRS, CDR2 YFSETQ, per germline. The CDR3 sequence is 15 residues long. The V and J ends lost 7 bases and 3 bases, in that order; junction bases with no gene match: 10. CDR3 sequence (DNA): TGCGCCAGCGGATTAGCGGGCGAGTACTACAATGAGCAGTTCTTC. As protein: CASGLAGEYYNEQFF.

V gene TRBV6-1 combines with J gene TRBJ2-5; 12 positions agree with TRBD2. Germline V lookup: CDR1 MNHNS, CDR2 SASEGT. V gave up 1 base and J gave up 7 bases; unmatched junction bases: 4. The CDR3 consists of 15 residues. The CDR3 DNA is TGTGCCAGCAGTGAAGGTCCGACTAGCGGGGGGACCCAGTACTTC. Its translation is CASSEGPTSGGTQYF.

The gene calls are TRBV20-1 and TRBJ2-7; unclear D gene. Germline CDR1 DFQATT, CDR2 SNEGSKA (reference sequence). The CDR3 loop spans 10 amino acids. The CDR3 sequence is CSALLREQYF. DNA for the CDR3: TGCAGCGCGTTGCTTCGCGAGCAGTACTTC.

This chain connects TRBV10-3 to TRBJ2-5; the match to TRBD2 covers 8 bases. The last part of the DNA fits TRBJ2-7 better; the J call may be wrong. The germline CDR1 and CDR2 sequences are ENHRY and SYGVKD. The CDR3 sequence is 16 residues long. The CDR3 nucleotides are TGTGCCATCAGTGGGGCCGGCGGTCGGGGGGGAGTCGAGCAGTACTTC. Its protein product is CAISGAGGRGGVEQYF.

V gene TRBV6-5 combines with J gene TRBJ2-7; D gene ambiguous. Looked up from germline, CDR1 is MNHEY and CDR2 is SVGAGI. V lost 4 bases and J lost 2, with 3 bases in between. CDR3 length: 11 residues. The CDR3 nucleotides are TGTGCCAGCAGTTCCGCCTACGAGCAGTACTTC. This encodes CASSSAYEQYF.

The V and J genes are TRBV4-1 and TRBJ1-1, with D possibly being TRBD1 (5 bases). The germline V and J ends were trimmed by 3 bases and 4 bases, with 21 bases remaining between them. Germline lookup yields CDR1 MGHRA and CDR2 YSYEKL. The CDR3 runs 17 residues. The CDR3 region is CASSHPLGIRVTTEAFF. CDR3 DNA sequence: TGCGCCAGCAGCCACCCTCTGGGGATCAGGGTGACCACTGAAGCTTTCTTT.

The V gene is TRBV18, the J gene TRBJ2-7, with D possibly TRBD2 on 5 matching bases. The V end lost 2 bases, the J end lost 5 bases, and 13 bases lay between the germline ends. Germline assignment: CDR1 KGHSH and CDR2 LQKENI. The CDR3 has 14 residues. For the CDR3, the DNA is TGTGCCAGCTCACCATATGAGAGGGTCCACGAGCAGTACTTC. Translated: CASSPYERVHEQYF.

V gene TRBV27 combines with J gene TRBJ2-7; a weak D match, TRBD1 (5 bases). The CDR3 is made up of 15 amino acids. Germline V lookup: CDR1 MNHEY, CDR2 SMNVEV (reference sequence). The V end lost 3 bases, the J end lost 2 bases, and 14 bases lay between the germline ends. CDR3: CASSFSGLRTYEQYF. As DNA, the CDR3 is TGTGCCAGCAGTTTCTCAGGGTTGAGGACCTACGAGCAGTACTTC.

This chain links TRBV2 with TRBJ2-3; no clear D. Trimming took 6 bases from V and 0 from J, leaving 4 bases between them. The CDR3 extends over 12 amino acids. Germline CDR1 and CDR2: SNHLY and FYNNEI. CDR3 in DNA: TGTGCCAGCAGCTACAGCACAGATACGCAGTATTTT. The encoded protein is CASSYSTDTQYF.

This clone was detected only once. This chain's CDR3 is CASSFSLNQPQHF. The CDR3 nucleotides are TGTGCCAGCAGCTTTTCCCTAAATCAGCCCCAGCATTTT. The V and J genes are TRBV7-2 and TRBJ1-5; D is ambiguous. Trimming removed 3 bases from V and 4 bases from J, with 7 bases in between. The germline CDR1 and CDR2 sequences are SGHTA and FQGNSA. CDR3 length: 13 amino acids. Full variable domain (rest looked up from reference TRBV7-2 and TRBJ1-5): GAGVSQSPSNKVTEKGKDVELRCDPISGHTALYWYRQSLGQGLEFLIYFQGNSAPDKSGLPSDRFSAERTGGSVSTLTIQRTQQEDSAVYLCASSFSLNQPQHFGDGTRLSIL.

Turning to this clone: Other DNA sequences in this specimen translate into the identical CDR3. J is TRBJ2-3 and V is TRBV5-1, with 9 nucleotides matching TRBD1. V lost 3 bases and J lost 3; bases outside the gene matches: 2. The CDR3 runs 14 residues. Germline V gene lookup returns CDR1 SGHRS and CDR2 YFSETQ. In DNA, the CDR3 is TGCGCCAGCAGCTCGGGACAGGGAACAGATACGCAGTATTTT. Translation gives CASSSGQGTDTQYF.

The chain has TRBV10-1 and TRBJ2-3; D is unresolved. The length of the CDR3 is 13 residues. The V end was cut by 4 bases, the J end by 2 bases, with 7 bases between. Germline V lookup: CDR1 WNHNN, CDR2 SYGVQD (reference sequence). The CDR3: CASSGSYTDTQYF. The CDR3 DNA is TGCGCCAGCAGTGGTAGTTACACAGATACGCAGTATTTT.

The CDR3 reads CASRTGQGVTSTDTQYF. Written as DNA, the CDR3 is TGTGCCAGCAGAACGGGACAGGGGGTTACTAGCACAGATACGCAGTATTTT. V usage is TRBV28 and J usage is TRBJ2-3; 11 nucleotides align to TRBD1. This CDR3 comprises 17 residues. Trimming cost V 6 bases and J 0 bases; bases outside gene matches: 8. Germline V gene data show CDR1 as MDHEN and CDR2 as SYDVKM. Full variable domain (outside the CDR3, taken from reference TRBV28 and TRBJ2-3): DVKVTQSSRYLVKRTGEKVFLECVQDMDHENMFWYRQDPGLGLRLIYFSYDVKMKEKGDIPEGYSVSREKKERFSLILESASTNQTSMYLCASRTGQGVTSTDTQYFGPGTRLTVL.

The gene calls are TRBV5-4 and TRBJ2-1; TRBD1 might be the D (5 bases). Germline V gene lookup returns CDR1 SGHNT and CDR2 YYREEE (reference sequence). V dropped 4 bases and J dropped 9 bases, with 20 bases sitting between them. This CDR3 contains 15 residues. For the CDR3, the DNA is TGTGCCAGCAGCCTTGAAGGAAGGGGTAGGGGTGAGCAGTTCTTC. It codes for CASSLEGRGRGEQFF.

This chain connects TRBV28 to TRBJ2-7; D is undetermined. The V end lost 6 bases, the J end lost 2 bases, and 8 bases lay between the germline ends. Germline V lookup: CDR1 MDHEN, CDR2 SYDVKM. The CDR3 runs to 12 residues. DNA for the CDR3: TGTGCCAGCAGGGCTTATACCTACGAGCAGTACTTC. Its protein product is CASRAYTYEQYF.

The J gene is TRBJ1-6, the V gene TRBV18; TRBD1 matches at 9 bases. The V and J ends lost 3 bases and 7 bases, in that order; junction bases with no gene match: 7. The CDR3 runs 16 residues. Germline V gives CDR1 KGHSH, CDR2 LQKENI. The chain's CDR3 is CASSPGGTGLNSPLHF. Written as DNA, the CDR3 is TGTGCCAGCTCACCTGGCGGGACAGGGCTCAATTCACCCCTCCACTTT.

Only one count was recorded for this clone. The chain combines TRBV29-1 with TRBJ2-5; TRBD2 matches at 9 bases. V dropped 3 bases and J dropped 3; count of bases not matched to a gene: 11. Germline CDR1 is SQVTM and CDR2 is ANQGSEA. The CDR3 has 16 residues. CDR3 in DNA: TGCAGCGTTGATGGGCTGGCGGGAGGGAGGGAAGAGACCCAGTACTTC. Residues: CSVDGLAGGREETQYF.

V gene TRBV28 combines with J gene TRBJ2-1, with 8 bases lining up with TRBD2. Losses at the gene ends were 3 bases for V and 8 bases for J; bases not matched to a gene: 18. The germline gives CDR1 MDHEN, CDR2 SYDVKM. The CDR3 extends over 18 amino acids. The CDR3 bases are TGTGCCAGCAGTTTGGCGCTGTTTAGCGGGGCACCAGGTGATGAGCAGTTCTTC. It encodes CASSLALFSGAPGDEQFF. Full variable domain (remainder filled in from reference TRBV28 and TRBJ2-1): DVKVTQSSRYLVKRTGEKVFLECVQDMDHENMFWYRQDPGLGLRLIYFSYDVKMKEKGDIPEGYSVSREKKERFSLILESASTNQTSMYLCASSLALFSGAPGDEQFFGPGTRLTVL.

This chain joins TRBV9 and TRBJ2-7; D is perhaps TRBD1 (6 bases). This CDR3 has 13 amino acids. V shed 0 bases and J shed 6 bases, with 10 bases lying between them. Germline CDR1 reads SGDLS; CDR2 reads YYNGEE. The CDR3 DNA is TGTGCCAGCAGCGTAGCCACAGGGTCCGAGCAGTACTTC. It codes for CASSVATGSEQYF.

This sequence joins TRBV5-1 and TRBJ1-3; TRBD1 might be the D (6 bases). Trimming took 4 bases from V and 1 from J, leaving 12 bases between them. The CDR3 runs 15 residues. CDR1 and CDR2 (germline): SGHRS, YFSETQ. The DNA of the CDR3 is TGCGCCAGCAGCACGGACAGAGCTTCTGGAAACACCATATATTTT. Its protein product is CASSTDRASGNTIYF.

This clone was observed once. This rearrangement joins TRBV27 to TRBJ1-2; a possible D gene is TRBD1 (5 bases). CDR1 MNHEY and CDR2 SMNVEV come from the germline V gene (reference sequence). The V end was cut by 8 bases, the J end by 2 bases, with 21 bases between. This CDR3 region has 16 residues. CDR3 coding DNA: TGTGCCAGCTCCGAGGGGACGGGGAGGGGAAACTATGGCTACACCTTC. Amino acids: CASSEGTGRGNYGYTF.

CDR3 region: CASSLATGLAYGYTF. CDR3 DNA: TGTGCCAGCAGCTTAGCGACCGGGTTGGCATATGGCTACACCTTC. The chain couples TRBV11-1 to TRBJ1-2; no clear D gene. The CDR3 totals 15 residues. Looked up from germline, CDR1 is SGHAT and CDR2 is FQDESV (reference sequence). The V gene lost 0 bases and the J gene lost 5 bases, with 13 bases spanning the gap.

The chain carries TRBV29-1 and TRBJ1-3; the D gene is possibly TRBD1 (5 bases). With 4 bases removed from V and 0 bases from J, the gap between germline ends came to 10 bases. The CDR3 sequence is 14 residues long. Germline V gene data show CDR1 as SQVTM and CDR2 as ANQGSEA. The CDR3: CSVGDGSSGNTIYF. CDR3 nucleotide sequence: TGCAGCGTTGGGGACGGGAGCTCTGGAAACACCATATATTTT. Together with reference TRBV29-1 and TRBJ1-3, the CDR3 gives the full variable domain: SAVISQKPSRDICQRGTSLTIQCQVDSQVTMMFWYRQQPGQSLTLIATANQGSEATYESGFVIDKFPISRPNLTFSTLTVSNMSPEDSSIYLCSVGDGSSGNTIYFGEGSWLTVV.

A note on this clone: The junction does not match germline at one end; this may be a read error. The sample holds other DNA sequences that translate to the same CDR3. This sequence joins TRBV7-9 and TRBJ2-1, with 13 bases identical to TRBD2. There are 19 residues in the CDR3. The germline V gene encodes CDR1 SEHNR and CDR2 FQNEAQ (reference sequence). The CDR3 loop reads CASSLPWHWTSGSGNEQFF. CDR3 DNA sequence: TGTGCCAGCAGCTTACCGTGGCACTGGACTAGCGGGAGTGGCAATGAGCAATTCTTC.

V usage is TRBV4-1 and J usage is TRBJ2-7, with TRBD2 identical over 14 bases. CDR1 and CDR2 (germline): MGHRA, YSYEKL. J gave up 6 bases and V 4 bases, and 8 bases lay outside the gene matches. The CDR3 spans 16 residues. This chain's CDR3 is CASSLRLAGGGLEQYF. The CDR3, as DNA: TGCGCCAGCAGCCTAAGACTAGCGGGAGGGGGGCTCGAGCAGTACTTC.